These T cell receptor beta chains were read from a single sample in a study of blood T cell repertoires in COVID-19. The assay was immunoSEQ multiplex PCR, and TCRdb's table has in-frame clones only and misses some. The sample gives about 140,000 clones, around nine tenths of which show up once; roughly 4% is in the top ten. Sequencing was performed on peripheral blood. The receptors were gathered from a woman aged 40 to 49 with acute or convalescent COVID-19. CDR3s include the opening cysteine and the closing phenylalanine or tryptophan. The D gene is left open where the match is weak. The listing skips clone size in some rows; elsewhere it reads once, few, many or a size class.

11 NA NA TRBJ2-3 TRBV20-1 CSAILTDTQYF TGCAGTGCTATCCTCACAGATACGCAGTATTTT
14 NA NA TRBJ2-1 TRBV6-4 CASSDGRSGNEQFF TGTGCCAGCAGTGACGGGCGGAGCGGCAATGAGCAGTTCTTC
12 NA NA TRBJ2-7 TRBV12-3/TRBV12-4 CASSFEGYEQYF TGTGCCAGCAGTTTTGAGGGCTACGAGCAGTACTTC
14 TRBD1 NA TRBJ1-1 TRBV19 CASSPTGRNTEAFF TGTGCCAGTAGCCCGACAGGGCGGAACACTGAAGCTTTCTTT
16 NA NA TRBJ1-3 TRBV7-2 CASSSQGSGSGNTIYF TGTGCCAGCAGCTCCCAGGGGTCTGGATCTGGAAACACCATATATTTT
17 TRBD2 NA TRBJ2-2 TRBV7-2 CASSWRAGLDTTGELFF TGTGCCAGCAGCTGGAGGGCGGGACTAGACACAACCGGGGAGCTGTTTTTT
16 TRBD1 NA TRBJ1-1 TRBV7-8 CASSFRGQGVWTEAFF TGTGCCAGCAGCTTTAGGGGACAGGGGGTCTGGACTGAAGCTTTCTTT
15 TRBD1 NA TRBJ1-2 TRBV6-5 CASIQQGPTGDGYTF TGTGCCAGCATCCAACAGGGGCCCACAGGTGATGGCTACACCTTC
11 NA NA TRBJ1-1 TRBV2 CASILFTEAFF TGTGCCAGCATTCTATTCACTGAAGCTTTCTTT
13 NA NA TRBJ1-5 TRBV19 CASSTGRNQPQHF TGTGCCAGTAGCACAGGGAGAAATCAGCCCCAGCATTTT
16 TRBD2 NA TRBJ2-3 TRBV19 CASSDGGGGLTDTQYF TGTGCCAGTAGCGACGGCGGCGGGGGACTCACAGATACGCAGTATTTT
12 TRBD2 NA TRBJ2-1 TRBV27 CASTVRGGEQFF TGTGCCAGCACAGTTCGCGGGGGTGAGCAGTTCTTC
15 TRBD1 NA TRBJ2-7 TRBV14 CASSQVTGGWREQYF TGTGCCAGCAGCCAAGTTACAGGGGGCTGGAGAGAGCAGTACTTC
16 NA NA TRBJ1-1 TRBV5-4 CASSRGGRDGFTEAFF TGTGCCAGCAGCCGGGGGGGCAGGGACGGTTTCACTGAAGCTTTCTTT
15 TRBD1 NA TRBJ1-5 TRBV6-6 CASSGGQGPNQPQHF TGTGCCAGCAGCGGGGGACAGGGCCCTAATCAGCCCCAGCATTTT
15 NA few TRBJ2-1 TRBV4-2 CASSQDITFYNEQFF TGTGCCAGCAGCCAAGATATCACTTTCTACAATGAGCAGTTCTTC
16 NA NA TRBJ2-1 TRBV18 CASSPRQGISYNEQFF TGTGCCAGCTCACCCAGGCAGGGGATCTCCTACAATGAGCAGTTCTTC
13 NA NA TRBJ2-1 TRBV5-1 CASSGDIYNEQFF TGCGCCAGCAGCGGGGACATTTACAATGAGCAGTTCTTC
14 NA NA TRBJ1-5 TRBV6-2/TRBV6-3 CASSYSMDYQPQHF TGTGCCAGCAGTTACTCGATGGACTATCAGCCCCAGCATTTT
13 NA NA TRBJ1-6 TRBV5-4 CASSLEPGSPLHF TGTGCCAGCAGCTTGGAACCCGGGTCACCCCTCCACTTT
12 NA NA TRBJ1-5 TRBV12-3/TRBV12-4 CASSPRDQPQHF TGTGCCAGCAGTCCGAGGGATCAGCCCCAGCATTTT
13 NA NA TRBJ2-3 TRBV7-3 CASSAELADTQYF TGTGCCAGCAGCGCCGAACTAGCAGATACGCAGTATTTT
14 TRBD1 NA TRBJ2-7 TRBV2 CASSGQGNGYEQYF TGTGCCAGCAGCGGACAGGGTAATGGCTACGAGCAGTACTTC
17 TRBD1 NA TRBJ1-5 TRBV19 CASSRDRGRGSNQPQHF TGTGCCAGTAGTAGGGACAGGGGGCGGGGGAGCAATCAGCCCCAGCATTTT